This TCR beta chain emerged from a study of regulatory T cells in long-lasting Graves disease. Arm-PCR of CDR3 regions and iRepertoire HTBI primers were the basis on which TCR beta libraries were built. TCRdb fed the multiplex PCR reads into MiXCR, producing one record per CDR3 protein. The sample records hundreds of thousands of distinct CDR3 sequences, 15% to 20% being singletons. The time point was: newly diagnosed GD, antithyroid drugs for less than 3 months. Scientists built the TCR library using RNA that was extracted from PBMCs. This CDR3 region has 15 residues. V shed 6 bases and J 11 bases; nucleotides not matched to a gene: 9. This clonotype was picked up many times. The sample was also reused in another study, on T cells in Graves' hyperthyroidism and ophthalmopathy.

The clonotype comes from a woman aged 35-65 years with Graves disease. V is TRBV12-3 or TRBV12-4 and J is TRBJ2-1; 14 bases fit TRBD2. This specimen consisted of peripheral blood mononuclear cells (PBMCs), obtained at new diagnosis, from a patient treated with antithyroid drugs. DNA of the CDR3: TGTGCCAGCAGCTCCGGGACTAGCGGGGGTCCCCAGCAGTTCTTC. It is translated as CASSSGTSGGPQQFF.